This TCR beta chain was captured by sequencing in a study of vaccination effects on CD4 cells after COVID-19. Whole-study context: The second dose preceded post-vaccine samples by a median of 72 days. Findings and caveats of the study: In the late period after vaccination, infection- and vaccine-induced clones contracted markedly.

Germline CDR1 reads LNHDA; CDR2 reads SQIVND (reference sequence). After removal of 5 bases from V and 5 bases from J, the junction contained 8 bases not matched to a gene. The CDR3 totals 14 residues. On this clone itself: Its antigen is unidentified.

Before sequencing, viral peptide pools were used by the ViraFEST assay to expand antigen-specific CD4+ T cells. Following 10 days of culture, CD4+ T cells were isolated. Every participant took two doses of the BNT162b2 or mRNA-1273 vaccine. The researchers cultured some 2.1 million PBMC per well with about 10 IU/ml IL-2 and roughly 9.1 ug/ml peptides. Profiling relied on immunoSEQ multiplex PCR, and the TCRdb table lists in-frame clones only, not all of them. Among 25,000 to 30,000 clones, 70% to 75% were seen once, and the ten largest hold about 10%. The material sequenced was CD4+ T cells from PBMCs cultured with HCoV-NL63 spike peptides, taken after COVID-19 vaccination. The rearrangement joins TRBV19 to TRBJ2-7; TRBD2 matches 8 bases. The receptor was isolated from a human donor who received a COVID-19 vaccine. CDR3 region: CASSLPGLGDEQYF. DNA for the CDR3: TGTGCCAGTAGTCTACCGGGACTAGGGGACGAGCAGTACTTC.